This TCR beta chain originates from a study of blood T cells in healthy people across ages. Study information: Roughly one uniquely barcoded beta molecule per two T cells was captured. Broader study findings: Long-lived donors carried more naive CD4+ cells and greater diversity than aged donors.

This clonotype occurred once. The target antigen is unknown. No fewer than 6 micrograms of total RNA were isolated from every sample. CDR3 size: 15 residues. V lost 1 base and J lost 0, with 9 bases in between. Germline loops: CDR1 LNHNV, CDR2 YYDKDF (reference sequence). Sample-barcoded 5' priming and a J-beta primer mix drove a second PCR of roughly 7 to 11 cycles. Each cDNA molecule was tagged by a template-switch adaptor that had 12 random nucleotides. TCRdb re-derived calls from the 5' RACE reads in MiXCR, one entry per CDR3 protein. Here the sample spans roughly 1.5 million distinct CDR3 sequences, approximately 42% being singletons.

The chain employs TRBV15 and TRBJ2-5; D unclear. The TCR sequence derives from a woman between 18 and 29 years old in good health. The sample comprised blood. The CDR3 loop reads CATSRVAQNQETQYF. The CDR3 nucleotides are TGTGCCACCAGCAGAGTTGCACAGAACCAAGAGACCCAGTACTTC.